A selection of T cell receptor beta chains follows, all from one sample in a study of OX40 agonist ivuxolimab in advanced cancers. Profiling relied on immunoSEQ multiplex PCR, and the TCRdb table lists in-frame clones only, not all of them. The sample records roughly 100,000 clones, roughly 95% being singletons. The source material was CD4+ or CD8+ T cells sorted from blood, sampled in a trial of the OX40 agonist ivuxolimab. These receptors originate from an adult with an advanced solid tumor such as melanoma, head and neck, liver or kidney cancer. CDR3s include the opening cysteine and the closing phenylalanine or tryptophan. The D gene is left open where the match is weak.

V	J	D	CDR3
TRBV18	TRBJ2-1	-	CASSPPLQRVGNEQFF
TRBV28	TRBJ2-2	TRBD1	CASSLGQGDTGELFF
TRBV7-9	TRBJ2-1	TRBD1	CASSFPGQRNNEQFF
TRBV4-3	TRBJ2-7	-	CASSQDREIGEQYF
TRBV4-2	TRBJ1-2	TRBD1	CASSQAPGGVYGYTF
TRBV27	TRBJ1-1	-	CASSLKGLSEAFF
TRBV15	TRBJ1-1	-	CATSRGGLAEAFF
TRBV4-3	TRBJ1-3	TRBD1	CASSQGQISGNTIYF
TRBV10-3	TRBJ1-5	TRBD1	CAISEGQADQPQHF
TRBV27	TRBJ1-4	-	CASSLSPQTTLNEKLFF
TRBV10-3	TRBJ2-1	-	CAISGSDKSSYNEQFF
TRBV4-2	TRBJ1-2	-	CASTGIRGGYTF
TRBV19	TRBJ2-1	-	CASSIGIYNEQFF
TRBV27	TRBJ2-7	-	CASSFQATYEQYF
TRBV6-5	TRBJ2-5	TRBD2	CASIGRATEETQYF
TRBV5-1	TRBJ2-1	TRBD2	CASSFGLAGSNEQFF
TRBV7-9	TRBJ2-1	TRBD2	CASTLLADNEQFF
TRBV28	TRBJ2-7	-	CASSLEGDSDEQYF
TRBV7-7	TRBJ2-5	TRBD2	CASSPGSGSQETQYF
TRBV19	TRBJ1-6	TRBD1	CASSAYRGLNSPLHF
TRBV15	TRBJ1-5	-	CATSTGGGNQPQHF
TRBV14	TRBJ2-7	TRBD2	CASSPGPSGTSGEQYF
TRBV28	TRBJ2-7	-	CASSSPRRAYNFNSYEQYF
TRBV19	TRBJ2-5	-	CASSTGPDQETQYF
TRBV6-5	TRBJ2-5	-	CASSYTLKETQYF
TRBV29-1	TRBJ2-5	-	CSVVGRDDQETQYF
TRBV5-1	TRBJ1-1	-	CASSPWAGSPEAFF
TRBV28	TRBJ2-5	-	CASSFWTEETQYF
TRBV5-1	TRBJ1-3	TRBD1	CASSPEGQGADTIYF
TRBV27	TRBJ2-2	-	CASSLIAGELFF
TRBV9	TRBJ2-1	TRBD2	CASSPSGSYNEQFF
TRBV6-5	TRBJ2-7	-	CASSWHSSYEQYF
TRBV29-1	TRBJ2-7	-	CSVMTGDYSEQYF
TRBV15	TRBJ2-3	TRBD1	CATSPGQGSTDTQYF
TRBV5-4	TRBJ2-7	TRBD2	CASSLTSGGPPYEQYF
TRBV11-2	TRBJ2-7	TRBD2	CASSLEGDYLYEQYF
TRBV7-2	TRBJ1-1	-	CASSSPPEVNTEAFF
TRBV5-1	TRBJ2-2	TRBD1	CASSFGQANTGELFF
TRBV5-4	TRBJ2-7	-	CASSLGGPYEQYF
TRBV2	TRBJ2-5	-	CASLGDQKETQYF
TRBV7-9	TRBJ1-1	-	CASSYLSAGPTEAFF
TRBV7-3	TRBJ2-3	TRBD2	CASSLLAGLTDTQYF
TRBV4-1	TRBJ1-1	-	CASSQGRPTEAFF
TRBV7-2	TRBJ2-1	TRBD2	CASSFPTSGGGNEQFF
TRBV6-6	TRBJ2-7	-	CASSYSVTDYEQYF
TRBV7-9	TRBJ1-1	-	CASSLRAAEAFF
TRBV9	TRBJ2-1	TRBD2	CASSVKGLGDEQFF
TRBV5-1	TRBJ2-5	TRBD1	CASSLEDRRETQYF
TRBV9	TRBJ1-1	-	CASSGTERTTEAFF
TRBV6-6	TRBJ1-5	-	CASSWKNNQPQHF
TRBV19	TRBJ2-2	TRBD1	CASSLGQDRANTGELFF
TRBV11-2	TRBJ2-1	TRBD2	CASGASGYNEQFF
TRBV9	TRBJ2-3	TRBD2	CASSVDKREGPADTQYF
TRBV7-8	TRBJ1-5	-	CASSLTIDGWSQHF
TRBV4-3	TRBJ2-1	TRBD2	CASSPHGVREVNEQFF
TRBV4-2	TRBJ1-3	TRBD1	CASSYLGQGEAGNTIYF
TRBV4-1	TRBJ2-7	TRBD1	CASSLRGTTYEQYF
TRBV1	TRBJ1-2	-	CTSTTTTANYGYTF
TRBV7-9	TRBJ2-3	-	CASSLLGGTSTDTQYF
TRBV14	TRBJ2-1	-	CASSQAIGLEQFF